This is a list of T cell receptor beta chains from one sample in a study of T cells after posttransplantation cyclophosphamide. Assay: immunoSEQ multiplex PCR; the TCRdb copy retains only in-frame clones and omits some. The sample shows 28,000 or so clones, approximately 90% of them seen only once. The sample taken for sequencing was PBMCs. The receptors here all came from a man aged 45 to 65. Both conserved end residues are part of each CDR3. The D gene is left open where the match is weak. Part of the rows lack a size; the others show once, few, many or a class for expanded clones.

D gene: .; clone size: few; J gene: TRBJ2-7; CDR3 length: 15; V gene: TRBV7-2; CDR3 DNA: TGTGCCAGCAGCTTAGGTGGGGGACTGAGATACGAGCAGTACTTC; CDR3 protein: CASSLGGGLRYEQYF
D gene: .; clone size: .; J gene: TRBJ1-6; CDR3 length: 18; V gene: TRBV30; CDR3 DNA: TGTGCCTGGAGTCCTTTGGGGAGGGCAGGGAAAAGAAATTCACCCCTCCACTTT; CDR3 protein: CAWSPLGRAGKRNSPLHF
D gene: TRBD1; clone size: .; J gene: TRBJ2-7; CDR3 length: 15; V gene: TRBV19; CDR3 DNA: TGTGCCAGTAGTTTCCGGGACAGCAATCCCTACGAGCAGTACTTC; CDR3 protein: CASSFRDSNPYEQYF
D gene: .; clone size: .; J gene: TRBJ2-2; CDR3 length: 13; V gene: TRBV4-3; CDR3 DNA: TGCGCCAGCAGCCAAGATGGGGGGAGGGAGCTGTTTTTT; CDR3 protein: CASSQDGGRELFF
D gene: .; clone size: .; J gene: TRBJ1-1; CDR3 length: 16; V gene: TRBV7-8; CDR3 DNA: TGTGCCAGCAGCTTATTCTCCGGACTAATGAACACTGAAGCTTTCTTT; CDR3 protein: CASSLFSGLMNTEAFF
D gene: TRBD2; clone size: .; J gene: TRBJ2-3; CDR3 length: 15; V gene: TRBV9; CDR3 DNA: TGTGCCAGCAGCGCCAGACTAGCGGGGGGAGATACGCAGTATTTT; CDR3 protein: CASSARLAGGDTQYF
D gene: TRBD2; clone size: .; J gene: TRBJ2-1; CDR3 length: 14; V gene: TRBV5-4; CDR3 DNA: TGTGCCAGCAGCTCAGGACTAGCGGACAATGAGCAGTTCTTC; CDR3 protein: CASSSGLADNEQFF
D gene: TRBD2; clone size: .; J gene: TRBJ2-5; CDR3 length: 14; V gene: TRBV13; CDR3 DNA: TGTGCCAGCTCCCGGGGGGGAGTAGGAGAGACCCAGTACTTC; CDR3 protein: CASSRGGVGETQYF
D gene: TRBD1; clone size: .; J gene: TRBJ1-1; CDR3 length: 17; V gene: TRBV5-1; CDR3 DNA: TGCGCCAGCAGCTCCCGACAGGGGAATTTATTTGACACTGAAGCTTTCTTT; CDR3 protein: CASSSRQGNLFDTEAFF
D gene: .; clone size: .; J gene: TRBJ1-1; CDR3 length: 14; V gene: TRBV6-5; CDR3 DNA: TGTGCCAGCAGCATAGTTTTAAGCCGCACTGAAGCTTTCTTT; CDR3 protein: CASSIVLSRTEAFF